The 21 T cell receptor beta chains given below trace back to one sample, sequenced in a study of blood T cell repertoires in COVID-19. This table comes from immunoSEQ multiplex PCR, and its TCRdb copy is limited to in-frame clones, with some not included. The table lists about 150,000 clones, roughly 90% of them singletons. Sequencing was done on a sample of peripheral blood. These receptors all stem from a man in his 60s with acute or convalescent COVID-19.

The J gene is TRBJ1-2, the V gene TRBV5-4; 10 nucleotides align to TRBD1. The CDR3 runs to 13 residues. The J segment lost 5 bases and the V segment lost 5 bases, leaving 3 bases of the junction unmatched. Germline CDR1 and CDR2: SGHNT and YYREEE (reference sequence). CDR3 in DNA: TGTGCCAGCAGTCTGGACAGGGGGTATGGCTACACCTTC. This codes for CASSLDRGYGYTF. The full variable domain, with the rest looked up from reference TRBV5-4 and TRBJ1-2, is ETGVTQSPTHLIKTRGQQVTLRCSSQSGHNTVSWYQQALGQGPQFIFQYYREEENGRGNFPPRFSGLQFPNYSSELNVNALELDDSALYLCASSLDRGYGYTFGSGTRLTVV.

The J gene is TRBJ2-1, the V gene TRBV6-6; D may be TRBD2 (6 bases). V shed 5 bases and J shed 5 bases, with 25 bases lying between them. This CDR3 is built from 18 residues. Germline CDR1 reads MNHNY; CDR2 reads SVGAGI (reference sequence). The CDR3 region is CASSPVGGSIRRDNEQFF. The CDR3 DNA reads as TGTGCCAGCAGTCCTGTAGGAGGGTCAATAAGACGTGACAATGAGCAGTTCTTC.

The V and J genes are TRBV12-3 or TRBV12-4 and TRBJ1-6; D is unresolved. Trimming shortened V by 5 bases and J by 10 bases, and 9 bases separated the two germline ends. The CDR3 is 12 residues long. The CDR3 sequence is CASSAWESPLHF. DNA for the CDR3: TGTGCCAGCAGTGCTTGGGAGTCACCCCTCCACTTT.

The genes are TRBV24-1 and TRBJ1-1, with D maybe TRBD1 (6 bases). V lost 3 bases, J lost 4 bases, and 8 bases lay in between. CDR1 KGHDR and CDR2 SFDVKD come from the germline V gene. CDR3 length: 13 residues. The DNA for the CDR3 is TGTGCCACCAGTGATAACAGGGTCACTGAAGCTTTCTTT. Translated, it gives CATSDNRVTEAFF.

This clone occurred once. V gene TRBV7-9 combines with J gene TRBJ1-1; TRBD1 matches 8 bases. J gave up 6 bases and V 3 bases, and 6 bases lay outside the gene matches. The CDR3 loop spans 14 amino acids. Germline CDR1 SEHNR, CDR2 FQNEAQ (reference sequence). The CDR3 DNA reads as TGTGCCAGCAGCTTCCCTGGACAGGGCTCTGAAGCTTTCTTT. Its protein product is CASSFPGQGSEAFF.

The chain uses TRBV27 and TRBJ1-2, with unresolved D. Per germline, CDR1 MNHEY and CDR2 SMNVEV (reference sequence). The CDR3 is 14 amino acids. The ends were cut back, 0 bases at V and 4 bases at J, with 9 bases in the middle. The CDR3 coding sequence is TGTGCCAGCAGTTTATCGCTCACGAGCTATGGCTACACCTTC. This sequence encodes CASSLSLTSYGYTF.

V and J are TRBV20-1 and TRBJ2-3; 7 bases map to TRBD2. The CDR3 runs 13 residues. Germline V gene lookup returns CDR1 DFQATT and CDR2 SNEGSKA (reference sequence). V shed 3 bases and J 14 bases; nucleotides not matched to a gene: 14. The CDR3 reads CSASQRGYPFSYF. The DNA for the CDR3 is TGCAGTGCTAGTCAGCGGGGTTATCCCTTTTCGTATTTT.

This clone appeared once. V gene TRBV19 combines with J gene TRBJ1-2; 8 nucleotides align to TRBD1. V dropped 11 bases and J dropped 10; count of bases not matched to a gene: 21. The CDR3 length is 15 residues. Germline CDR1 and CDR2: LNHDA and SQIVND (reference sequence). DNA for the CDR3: TGTGCCGGCCAACTACGGGCAGGGGGCGGATACGCCTACACCTTC. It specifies CAGQLRAGGGYAYTF.

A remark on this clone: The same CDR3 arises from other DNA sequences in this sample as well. CDR3 nucleotides: TGTGCCAGCAGTGCGGGGGGAAACTACAATGAGCAGTTCTTC. Translating gives CASSAGGNYNEQFF. The V and J genes are TRBV6-4 and TRBJ2-1; 7 nucleotides agree with TRBD2. The V segment lost 4 bases and the J segment 3 bases; nucleotides outside the gene matches: 3. The CDR3 covers 14 residues. Germline values: CDR1 MRHNA, CDR2 SNTAGT.

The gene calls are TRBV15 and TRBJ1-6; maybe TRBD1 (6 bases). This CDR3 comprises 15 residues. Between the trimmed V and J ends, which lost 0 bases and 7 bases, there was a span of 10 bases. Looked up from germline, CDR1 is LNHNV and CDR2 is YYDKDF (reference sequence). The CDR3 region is CATSRDQGNNSPLHF. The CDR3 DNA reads TGTGCCACCAGCAGAGACCAGGGGAACAATTCACCCCTCCACTTT.

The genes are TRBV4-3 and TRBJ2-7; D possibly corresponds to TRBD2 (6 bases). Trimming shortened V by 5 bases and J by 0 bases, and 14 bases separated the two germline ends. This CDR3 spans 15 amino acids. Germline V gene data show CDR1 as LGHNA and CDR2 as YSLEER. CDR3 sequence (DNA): TGCGCCAGCAGCTCGAATCGGGGAGGCTCCTACGAGCAGTACTTC. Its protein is CASSSNRGGSYEQYF.

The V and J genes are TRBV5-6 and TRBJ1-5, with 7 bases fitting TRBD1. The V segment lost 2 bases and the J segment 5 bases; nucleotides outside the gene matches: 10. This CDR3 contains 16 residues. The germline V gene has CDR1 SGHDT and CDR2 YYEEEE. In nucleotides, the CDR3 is TGTGCCAGCAGCTTTAGACAGGGAAGCCTGGATCAGCCCCAGCATTTT. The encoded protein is CASSFRQGSLDQPQHF.

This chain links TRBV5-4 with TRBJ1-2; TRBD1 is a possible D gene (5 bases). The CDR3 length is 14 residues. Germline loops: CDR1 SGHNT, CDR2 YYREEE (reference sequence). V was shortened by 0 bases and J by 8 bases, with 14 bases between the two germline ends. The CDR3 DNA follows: TGTGCCAGCAGCTTGGAAGGGGCAGGGCGCGGCTACACCTTC. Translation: CASSLEGAGRGYTF.

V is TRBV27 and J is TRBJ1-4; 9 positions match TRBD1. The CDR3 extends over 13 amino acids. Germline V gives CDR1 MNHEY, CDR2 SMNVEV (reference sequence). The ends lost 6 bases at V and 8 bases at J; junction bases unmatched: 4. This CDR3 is CASRRTGEEKLFF. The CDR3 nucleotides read TGTGCCAGCAGAAGGACAGGGGAGGAAAAACTGTTTTTT. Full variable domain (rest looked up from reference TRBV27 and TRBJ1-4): EAQVTQNPRYLITVTGKKLTVTCSQNMNHEYMSWYRQDPGLGLRQIYYSMNVEVTDKGDVPEGYKVSRKEKRNFPLILESPSPNQTSLYFCASRRTGEEKLFFGSGTQLSVL.

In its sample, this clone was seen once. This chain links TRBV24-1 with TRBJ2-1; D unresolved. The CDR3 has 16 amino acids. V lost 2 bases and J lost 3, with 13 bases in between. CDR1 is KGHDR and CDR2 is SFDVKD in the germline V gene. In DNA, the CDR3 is TGTGCCACCAGTGATTCCAGGCCCAAACTCTACAATGAGCAGTTCTTC. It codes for CATSDSRPKLYNEQFF.

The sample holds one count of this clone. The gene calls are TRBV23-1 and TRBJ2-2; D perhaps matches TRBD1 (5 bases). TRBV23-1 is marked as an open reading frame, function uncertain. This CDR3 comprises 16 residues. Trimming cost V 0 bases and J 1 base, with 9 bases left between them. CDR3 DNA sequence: TGCGCCAGCAGTCAATCAGGGGCAGGGAACACCGGGGAGCTGTTTTTT. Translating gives CASSQSGAGNTGELFF.

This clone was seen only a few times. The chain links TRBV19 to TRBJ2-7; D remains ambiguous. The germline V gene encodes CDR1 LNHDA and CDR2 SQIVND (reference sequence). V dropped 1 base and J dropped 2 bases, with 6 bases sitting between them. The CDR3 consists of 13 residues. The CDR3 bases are TGTGCCAGTAGTATAGGGAGAACCTACGAGCAGTACTTC. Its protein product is CASSIGRTYEQYF.

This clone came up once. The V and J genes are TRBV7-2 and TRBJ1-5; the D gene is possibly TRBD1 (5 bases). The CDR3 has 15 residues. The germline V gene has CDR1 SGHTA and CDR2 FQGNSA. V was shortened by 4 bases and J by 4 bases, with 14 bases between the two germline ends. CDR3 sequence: CASSSWGEGNQPQHF. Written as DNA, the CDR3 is TGTGCCAGCAGCTCCTGGGGCGAAGGAAATCAGCCCCAGCATTTT.

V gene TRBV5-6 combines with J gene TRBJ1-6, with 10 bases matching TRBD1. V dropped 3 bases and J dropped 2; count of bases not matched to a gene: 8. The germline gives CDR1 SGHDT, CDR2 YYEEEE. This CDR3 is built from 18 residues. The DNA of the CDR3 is TGTGCCAGCAGCTCCCAGGGACAGGGGTGGCCCTATAATTCACCCCTCCACTTT. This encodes CASSSQGQGWPYNSPLHF.

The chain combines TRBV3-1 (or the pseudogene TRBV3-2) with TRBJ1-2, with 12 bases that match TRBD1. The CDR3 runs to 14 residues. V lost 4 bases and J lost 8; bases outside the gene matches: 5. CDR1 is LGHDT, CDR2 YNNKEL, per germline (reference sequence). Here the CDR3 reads CASSPRDRGRGYTF. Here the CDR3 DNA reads TGTGCCAGCAGCCCCCGGGACAGGGGGCGCGGCTACACCTTC.

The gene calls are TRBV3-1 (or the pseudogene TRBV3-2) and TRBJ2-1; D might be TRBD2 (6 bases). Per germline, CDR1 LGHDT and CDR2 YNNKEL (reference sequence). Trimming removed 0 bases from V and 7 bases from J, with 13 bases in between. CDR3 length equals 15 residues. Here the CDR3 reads CASSQESGTLNEQFF. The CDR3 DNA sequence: TGTGCCAGCAGCCAAGAATCCGGGACTCTAAATGAGCAGTTCTTC.